The source of this T cell receptor beta chain is a study of PD-L1 blockade in urothelial cancer. Study-wide results and caveats: More expansion of tumor-associated blood clones, seen at 3 weeks, marked durable-benefit patients.

Using immunoSEQ multiplex PCR, the repertoire was profiled, and TCRdb retains in-frame clones only, with some absent. The table shows more than 35,000 clones, with around 85% occurring only once. Time point: pretreatment peripheral blood. Pretreatment sampling and on-treatment sampling together yielded between 1 and 8 samples for each patient. This CDR3 contains 15 residues. Germline loops: CDR1 SNHLY, CDR2 FYNNEI. Trimming took 4 bases from V and 6 from J; bases not matched to a gene: 7. A remark on this clone: The antigen remains undetermined.

This receptor was obtained from an elderly man with urothelial cancer. The chain couples TRBV2 to TRBJ2-2; the match to TRBD2 covers 8 bases. Sequencing was performed on PBMCs, taken around atezolizumab (anti-PD-L1) treatment. The CDR3 loop reads CASSASGTRSGELFF. CDR3 bases: TGTGCCAGCAGTGCGAGCGGGACTAGGTCCGGGGAGCTGTTTTTT.